This T cell receptor beta chain appears in the sequencing data of a study of shared clonotypes between healthy human individuals. V lost 4 bases and J 1 base, leaving 8 bases between the germline ends. CDR1 SGHTA and CDR2 FQGNSA come from the germline V gene. The CDR3 spans 14 residues. Authors' processing steps: Without quality scores, immunoSEQ junctional reads could not be filtered like full-length reads. The repertoire was sequenced with immunoSEQ multiplex PCR; TCRdb's copy has only in-frame clones and lacks some. From that table come the V and J calls and clone size; the DNA was used to work out D and trimming. The table has around 500,000 clones, 60% to 85% seen once; the top ten hold 10% to 15%. About 90 million PBMCs were counted before genomic DNA extraction.

The clonotype originates from a woman aged 40 to 49 in good health. Some clones in this sample may be carry-over from other donors' samples. Input material: PBMCs. The chain carries TRBV7-2 and TRBJ1-5; D gene uncertain. CDR3 residues: CASSSGLSNQPQHF. CDR3 DNA: TGTGCCAGCAGCTCGGGTTTAAGCAATCAGCCCCAGCATTTT.